Reported below is one T cell receptor beta chain. Its antigen remains unidentified. This record comes from a study of shared clonotypes between healthy human individuals. General observations from the study: The represented genetic and exposure-history diversity was limited by the small number of donors.

CDR3 length: 15 amino acids. CDR1 SGHAT and CDR2 FQNNGV come from the germline V gene. V was pared by 4 bases and J by 3 bases, with 16 bases between. Naivety among CD8 cells was defined by CD45RO negativity and positive CCR7 selection, thereby excluding terminally differentiated effector memory CD45RA+ cells. Study donors comprised healthy, HIV-negative adults devoid of recent acute infection or vaccination. The donors, all of them Caucasian adults, lived in Nashville, Tennessee. At a deep level, the assay was run. Measured with immunoSEQ multiplex PCR; TCRdb has only the in-frame clones, and not every one. The table has approximately 600,000 clones, approximately 96% seen once; the top ten hold over 0.1%.

The genes are TRBV11-2 and TRBJ2-7; a weak D match, TRBD1 (5 bases). The origin of this receptor is a young woman in good health. Material for sequencing was naive CD8+ T cells sorted from blood. Here the CDR3 DNA reads TGTGCCAGCAGCTCAATACACGACAGCAACTACGAGCAGTACTTC. It is translated as CASSSIHDSNYEQYF.